The sequence of this T cell receptor (beta chain) was determined in a study of Ad26.COV2.S vaccination and SARS-CoV-2 variants. Overall study: Donor got 5x10^10 or 1x10^11 viral particles of Ad26.COV2.S.

General study points: Substantial post-vaccination breadth of spike-specific CD8+ and CD4+ T cell responses was reported.

The repertoire was sequenced with immunoSEQ multiplex PCR; TCRdb's copy has only in-frame clones and lacks some. The sample records some 420,000 clones, approximately 88% being singletons. Concerning this clone itself: Its antigen is unknown.

Germline-derived CDR1 and CDR2 are SQVTM and ANQGSEA. Losses at the gene ends were 3 bases for V and 2 bases for J; bases not matched to a gene: 2. The CDR3 extends over 13 amino acids. Sample treatment: some 19 received Ad26.COV2.S at low or high dose, single or two shots; five or six received placebo; per-sample allocation not given. Repertoires come from day 63 after the first vaccine or placebo injection. Boston hosted the donor, who was an adult aged 18-55 years. The sequence was collected from a person aged 18 to 59 who received the Ad26.COV2.S COVID-19 vaccine or a placebo. This rearrangement joins TRBV29-1 to TRBJ2-7; TRBD2 aligns across 9 bases. Sample: peripheral blood, taken in a trial of Ad26.COV2.S vaccine versus placebo. The CDR3 DNA sequence: TGCAGCGTTGATAGCGGGGGCACCTACGAGCAGTACTTC. This translates into CSVDSGGTYEQYF.